This TCR beta chain derives from a study of cytotoxic CD8 clonotypes in ibrutinib-treated CLL. Study summary: Partial responses numbered some 24 and complete responses 2; after a median around 70 months, 14 stayed remitted and 12 progressed.

General study results and limits: Clonality was elevated at ibrutinib response and had returned toward baseline at progression. The study found baseline clonality above age-matched healthy donors, tracking circulating CD8+ T-cell counts. Public clonotypes were uncommon and contracted or stayed stable on treatment.

As for this clone: Its specificity is not known.

The germline CDR1 and CDR2 sequences are SGHTA and FQGNSA. V was pared by 8 bases and J by 2 bases, with 9 bases of the junction left unmatched. This CDR3 spans 16 amino acids. The data were produced by immunoSEQ multiplex PCR, yet TCRdb's version contains in-frame clones alone and is incomplete. This sample has 160,000 or so clones, with approximately 80% found just once. The sequencing here drew on PBMCs, taken after 12 months of ibrutinib treatment. This sequence originates from a human donor with chronic lymphocytic leukemia. The chain combines TRBV7-2 with TRBJ2-2; 9 bases are a match to TRBD2. The chain's CDR3 is CASLLSGGPNTGELFF. The CDR3 region has the DNA TGTGCCAGCCTACTTAGCGGGGGCCCAAACACCGGGGAGCTGTTTTTT.